This T cell receptor (beta chain) was profiled in a study of blood T cell repertoires in COVID-19. Study-wide background: The United States, Italy and Spain were the sources of the acute and convalescent COVID-19 samples.

The repertoire was sequenced with immunoSEQ multiplex PCR; TCRdb's copy has only in-frame clones and lacks some. The sample lists about 340,000 clones; 80% to 90% were seen once. Seattle patient enrollment occurred during active infection, with longitudinal follow-up thereafter. This clonotype originated in a woman between 45 and 60 years old with COVID-19, enrolled during active disease. Sequencing was performed on peripheral blood.

DNA for the CDR3: TGTGCCAGCAGCCCCGACATCTCCTATAATTCACCCCTCCACTTT. Its translation: CASSPDISYNSPLHF. V and J are TRBV11-2 and TRBJ1-6; D gene ambiguous. V lost 5 bases, J lost 0 bases, and 8 bases lay in between. Germline V gene lookup returns CDR1 SGHAT and CDR2 FQNNGV. CDR3 length: 15 residues. Based on the CDR3 plus reference TRBV11-2 and TRBJ1-6, the full variable domain is EAGVAQSPRYKIIEKRQSVAFWCNPISGHATLYWYQQILGQGPKLLIQFQNNGVVDDSQLPKDRFSAERLKGVDSTLKIQPAKLEDSAVYLCASSPDISYNSPLHFGNGTRLTVT.